This record covers a single T cell receptor beta chain. This sample is part of a study of T cell changes during pregnancy in multiple sclerosis. Some clones are missing from TCRdb's copy, which holds only in-frame ones; the method was immunoSEQ multiplex PCR. The sample includes over 50,000 clones, over 75% of them seen just once. Germline V gene sequence: CDR1 LNHDA, CDR2 SQIVND (reference sequence). Trimming took 3 bases from V and 8 from J, leaving 13 bases between them. CDR3 length: 14 residues. The sample here was peripheral blood, taken in the first trimester of pregnancy. The sequence was collected from a female donor in good health, enrolled as a control in a pregnancy study. J is TRBJ1-4 and V is TRBV19; D not certain. In nucleotides, the CDR3 is TGTGCCAGTAGTATTCCGGGGATCGGCGAAAAACTGTTTTTT. Amino acid sequence: CASSIPGIGEKLFF.